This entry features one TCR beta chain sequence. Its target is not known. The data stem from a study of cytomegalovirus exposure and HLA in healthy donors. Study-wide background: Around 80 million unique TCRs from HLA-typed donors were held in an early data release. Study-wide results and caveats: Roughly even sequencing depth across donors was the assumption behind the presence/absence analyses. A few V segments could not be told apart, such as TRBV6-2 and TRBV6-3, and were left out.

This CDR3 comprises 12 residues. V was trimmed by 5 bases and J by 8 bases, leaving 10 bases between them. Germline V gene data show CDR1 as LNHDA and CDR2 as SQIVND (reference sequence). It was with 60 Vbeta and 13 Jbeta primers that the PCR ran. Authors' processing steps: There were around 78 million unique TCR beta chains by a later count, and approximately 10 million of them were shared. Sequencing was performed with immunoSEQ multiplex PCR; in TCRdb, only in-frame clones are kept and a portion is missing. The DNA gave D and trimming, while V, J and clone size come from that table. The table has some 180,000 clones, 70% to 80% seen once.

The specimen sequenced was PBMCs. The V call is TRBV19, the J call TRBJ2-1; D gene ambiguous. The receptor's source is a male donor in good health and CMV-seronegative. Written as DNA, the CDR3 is TGTGCCAGTAGTTTCGGTTCTTATGAGCAGTTCTTC. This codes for CASSFGSYEQFF. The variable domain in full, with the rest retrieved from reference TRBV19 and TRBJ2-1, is DGGITQSPKYLFRKEGQNVTLSCEQNLNHDAMYWYRQDPGQGLRLIYYSQIVNDFQKGDIAEGYSVSREKKESFPLTVTSAQKNPTAFYLCASSFGSYEQFFGPGTRLTVL.